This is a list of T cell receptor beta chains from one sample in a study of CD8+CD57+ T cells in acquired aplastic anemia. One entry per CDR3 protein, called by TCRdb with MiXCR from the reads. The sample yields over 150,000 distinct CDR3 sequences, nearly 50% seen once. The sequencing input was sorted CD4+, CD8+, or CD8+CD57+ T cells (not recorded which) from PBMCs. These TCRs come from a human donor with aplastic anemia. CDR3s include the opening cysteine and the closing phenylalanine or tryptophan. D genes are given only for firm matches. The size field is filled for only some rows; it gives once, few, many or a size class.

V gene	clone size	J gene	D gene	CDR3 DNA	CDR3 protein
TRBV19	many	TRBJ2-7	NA	TGTGCCAGTAGTATCGGCAGGGACTACGAGCAGTACTTC	CASSIGRDYEQYF
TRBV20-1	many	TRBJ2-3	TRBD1	TGCAGTGCTAGAGATTCAGGGGGCCAGAAAGATACGCAGTATTTT	CSARDSGGQKDTQYF
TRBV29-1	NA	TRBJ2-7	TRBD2	TGCAGCGTTGGGTCACGGGGGACTAGTAATTCCTACGAGCAGTACTTC	CSVGSRGTSNSYEQYF
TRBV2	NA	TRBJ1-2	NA	TGTGCCAGCAGTGCAGACATAAACTATGGCTACACCTTC	CASSADINYGYTF
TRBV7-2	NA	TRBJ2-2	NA	TGTGCCAGCAGCTTAGGCTTTAACACCGGGGAGCTGTTTTTT	CASSLGFNTGELFF
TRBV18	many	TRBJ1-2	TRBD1	TGTGCCAGCTCACCTTCGACAGGGACCTATGGCTACACCTTC	CASSPSTGTYGYTF
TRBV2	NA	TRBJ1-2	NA	TGTGCCAGCAGTGAGGACAGCTCCCGGTTGGGCTACACCTTC	CASSEDSSRLGYTF
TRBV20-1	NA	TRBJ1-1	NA	TGCAGTGCTGCACATCAGGAGAACACTGAAGCTTTCTTT	CSAAHQENTEAFF
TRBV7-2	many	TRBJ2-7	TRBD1	TGTGCCAGCACCGGGACAGGGGGCCCCTACGAGCAGTACTTC	CASTGTGGPYEQYF
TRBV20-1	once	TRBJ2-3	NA	TGCAGTGCTATCCTGGGTAGCACAGATACGCAGTATTTT	CSAILGSTDTQYF
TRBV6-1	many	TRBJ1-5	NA	TGTGCCGCCGGACTTTGGGGGGGCAATCAGCCCCAGCATTTT	CAAGLWGGNQPQHF
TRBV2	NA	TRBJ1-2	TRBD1	TGTGCCAGTCACCGGGACAGTAACTATGGCTACACCTTC	CASHRDSNYGYTF
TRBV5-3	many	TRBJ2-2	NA	TGTGCCAGACAGCGGTCCGGGGAGCTGTTTTTT	CARQRSGELFF
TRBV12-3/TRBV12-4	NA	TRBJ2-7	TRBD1	TGTGCCAGCAGCCGTGGAGGGACAGGGGCTTACGAGCAGTACTTC	CASSRGGTGAYEQYF
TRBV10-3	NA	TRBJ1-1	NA	TGTGCCATCAGTGAAATTAACACTGAAGCTTTCTTT	CAISEINTEAFF
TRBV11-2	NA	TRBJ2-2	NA	TGTGCCAGCAGCTTAATGGCAGGGGGGATCGGGGAGCTGTTTTTT	CASSLMAGGIGELFF
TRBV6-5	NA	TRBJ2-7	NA	TGTGCCAGCAGTTACTCGACTGGCAGCAATGCCTACGAGCAGTACTTC	CASSYSTGSNAYEQYF
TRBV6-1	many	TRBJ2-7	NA	TGTGCCAGCGGTATAGGACGGAACTACGAGCAGTACTTC	CASGIGRNYEQYF
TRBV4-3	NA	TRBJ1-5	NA	TGCGCCAGCAGCCAAGGGCCAGGACGGGTCGATCAGCCCCAGCATTTT	CASSQGPGRVDQPQHF
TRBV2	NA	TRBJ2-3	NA	TGTGCCAGCAGTGTTTTTGGCGGGGCCCAGTTAGATACGCAGTATTTT	CASSVFGGAQLDTQYF
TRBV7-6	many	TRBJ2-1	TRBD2	TGTGCCAGCAGCTTAAGCGGGGGAGTAAATGAGCAGTTCTTC	CASSLSGGVNEQFF
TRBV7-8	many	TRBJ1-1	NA	TGTGCCAGCAGCTCACAGGGAACGCCGTCAAACACTGAAGCTTTCTTT	CASSSQGTPSNTEAFF
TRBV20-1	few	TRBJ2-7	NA	TGCAGTGCGAGGAGGACCTACGAGCAGTACTTC	CSARRTYEQYF
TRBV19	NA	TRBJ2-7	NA	TGTGCCAGTAGTAATCGGCAAACCTACGAGCAGTACTTC	CASSNRQTYEQYF
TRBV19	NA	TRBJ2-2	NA	TGTGCCAGTAGTACATCCGGACGGGCGAACACCGGGGAGCTGTTTTTT	CASSTSGRANTGELFF
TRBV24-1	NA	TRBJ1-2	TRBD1	TGTGCCACCAGTGACTGGGACAGGGCTGTTGGCTACACCTTC	CATSDWDRAVGYTF
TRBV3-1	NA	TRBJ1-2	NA	TGTGCCAGCAGCCAAGATCCCATAATACAGGCACTGGGCTACACCTTC	CASSQDPIIQALGYTF
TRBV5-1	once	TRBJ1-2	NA	TGCGCCAGCAGCTTGGGGACGGATCCTAACTATGGCTACACCTTC	CASSLGTDPNYGYTF
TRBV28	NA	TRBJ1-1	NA	TGTGCCAGCAGTTTTTTGGTTGAAGCTTTCTTT	CASSFLVEAFF
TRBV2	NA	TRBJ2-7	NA	TGTGCCAGCAGTACACTAGCTTGGGGTAGCGAGCAGTACTTC	CASSTLAWGSEQYF
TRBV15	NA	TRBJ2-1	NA	TGTGCCACCAGCGGAGGGACCCGGGACTCAAATGAGCAGTTCTTC	CATSGGTRDSNEQFF
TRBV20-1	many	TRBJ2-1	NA	TGCAGTGCTAGAGAGGGACAAATCAGAAATGAGCAGTTCTTC	CSAREGQIRNEQFF
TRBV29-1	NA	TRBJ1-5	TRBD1	TGCAGCGCCTCAGGGGGCTTCAATCAGCCCCAGCATTTT	CSASGGFNQPQHF
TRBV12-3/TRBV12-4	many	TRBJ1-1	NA	TGTGCCAGCAGCGTTGCGCGACCCCCGGGGGCTTTCTTT	CASSVARPPGAFF
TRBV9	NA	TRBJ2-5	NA	TGTGCCAGCAGCGTAGTCGAGGGATCCGAGACCCAGTACTTC	CASSVVEGSETQYF
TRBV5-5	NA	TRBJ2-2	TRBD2	TGTGCCAGCAGCGACGGACTAGCGGGGGGCCCCGGGGAGCTGTTTTTT	CASSDGLAGGPGELFF
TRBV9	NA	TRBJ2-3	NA	TGTGCCAGTGGGGGGGGGCCCACAGATACGCAGTATTTT	CASGGGPTDTQYF
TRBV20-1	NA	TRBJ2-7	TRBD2	TGCAGTGCTGTGGGCCCTAGCGGGAGGGCCGAGCAGTACTTC	CSAVGPSGRAEQYF
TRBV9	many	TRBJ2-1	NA	TGTGCCAGCAGCAGGGAGGGGGCCACTTACAATGAGCAGTTCTTC	CASSREGATYNEQFF
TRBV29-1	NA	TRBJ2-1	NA	TGCAGCGTTGTGTGGGCCTATCCGAGCTCCTACAATGAGCAGTTCTTC	CSVVWAYPSSYNEQFF
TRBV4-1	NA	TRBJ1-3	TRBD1	TGCGCCAGCAGCCAAACATCAGGGGGTGGAAACACCATATATTTT	CASSQTSGGGNTIYF
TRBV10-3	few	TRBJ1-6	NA	TGTGCCATCAGTGAAACCGGGACGGTAAATTCACCCCTCCACTTT	CAISETGTVNSPLHF
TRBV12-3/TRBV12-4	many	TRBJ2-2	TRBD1	TGTGCCAGCAGTTTAAGTGGACAGGGCGAGCTGTTTTTT	CASSLSGQGELFF
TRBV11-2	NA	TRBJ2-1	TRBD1	TGTGCCAGCAGCTCCCGACAGGGGTACTACAATGAGCAGTTCTTC	CASSSRQGYYNEQFF
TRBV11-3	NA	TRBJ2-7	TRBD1	TGTGCCAGCAGCTTGAACAGGGGCTACGAGCAGTACTTC	CASSLNRGYEQYF